This T cell receptor beta chain was identified in a study of OX40 agonist ivuxolimab in advanced cancers. Study in general: Hepatocellular carcinoma, melanoma, renal cell or head and neck cancer affected the dose-escalation patients. Partial responses were seen in three patients, one with hepatocellular carcinoma and two with cutaneous melanoma.

Method: immunoSEQ multiplex PCR; TCRdb's copy keeps in-frame clones and lacks some. This sample yields 75,000 to 95,000 clones, of which 92% are seen a single time; roughly 0.56% belongs to the top ten. This CDR3 spans 14 amino acids. V lost 6 bases to trimming and J lost 0 bases, with 14 bases between them. Germline CDR1 is SQVTM and CDR2 is ANQGSEA. Patients were ineligible given autoimmune disease history or systemic immunosuppression. The source of this sequence is an adult with an advanced solid tumor such as melanoma, head and neck, liver or kidney cancer. The specimen comprised CD4+ or CD8+ T cells sorted from blood, sampled in a trial of the OX40 agonist ivuxolimab. The chain recombines TRBV29-1 with TRBJ1-2, with D possibly TRBD1 on 6 matching bases. The DNA for the CDR3 is TGCAGCGTCCCAAAGGGGGGTGCTAACTATGGCTACACCTTC. It codes for CSVPKGGANYGYTF. Together with reference TRBV29-1 and TRBJ1-2, the CDR3 gives the full variable domain: SAVISQKPSRDICQRGTSLTIQCQVDSQVTMMFWYRQQPGQSLTLIATANQGSEATYESGFVIDKFPISRPNLTFSTLTVSNMSPEDSSIYLCSVPKGGANYGYTFGSGTRLTVV.